These 3 T cell receptor beta chains were all obtained from the same sample, sequenced in a study of blood T cell repertoires in COVID-19. Method: immunoSEQ multiplex PCR; TCRdb's copy keeps in-frame clones and lacks some. The data show a few hundred thousand clones, with approximately 90% seen just once and more than 0.95% held by the top ten. The sequencing input was PBMCs or T cells enriched from blood (not recorded which). The source of these receptors is a woman aged 18-29 years who had recovered from COVID-19.

The rearrangement links TRBV29-1 to TRBJ1-2; possibly TRBD1 for D (5 bases). Germline V gene lookup returns CDR1 SQVTM and CDR2 ANQGSEA. The CDR3 length is 17 residues. The V gene lost 5 bases and the J gene lost 1 base, with 23 bases spanning the gap. This CDR3 reads CSVRVWAGLGSNYGYTF. The DNA for the CDR3 is TGCAGCGTTAGAGTTTGGGCAGGGTTAGGTAGTAACTATGGCTACACCTTC.

The genes are TRBV12-3 or TRBV12-4 and TRBJ2-4; D ambiguous. Trimming stripped 2 bases from V and 2 bases from J, with 4 bases between. The CDR3 sequence is 13 residues long. Here the CDR3 reads CASSLHSKNIQYF. The CDR3 DNA reads TGTGCCAGCAGTTTACATTCCAAAAACATTCAGTACTTC.

This chain links TRBV2 with TRBJ1-1; TRBD1 aligns across 7 bases. Germline V lookup: CDR1 SNHLY, CDR2 FYNNEI. The CDR3 has 15 residues. V was pared by 6 bases and J by 10 bases, with 17 bases of the junction left unmatched. CDR3 coding DNA: TGTGCCAGCAGGGGATCGGACAGGACTGGGTGGAGAGCTTTCTTT. Residues: CASRGSDRTGWRAFF.